The sequence of this T cell receptor (beta chain) was determined in a study of tumor-infiltrating lymphocytes in primary liver carcinoma. From unsorted bulk tissue weighing roughly 17-31 mg, DNA and RNA were co-extracted. A primer matching the constant region was used to make TCR beta cDNA from 500 to 650 ng of total RNA. Slightly modified ARM-PCR served as the procedure for the TCR beta libraries. These libraries came from three rounds of nested multiplex PCR. Both of the initial two PCR rounds ran for nine to eleven cycles and employed TRBV1-TRBV30 forward primers alongside a C-beta reverse primer. In TCRdb, the multiplex PCR reads were re-called with MiXCR into one record per CDR3 protein. This table has just over 20,000 distinct CDR3 sequences, 65% to 85% appearing once. On this clonotype: Its antigen is still unknown.

V lost 7 bases to trimming and J lost 1 base; unmatched junction nucleotides: 6. The CDR3 covers 15 residues. CDR1 is SGHAT, CDR2 FQNNGV, per germline. Study findings and constraints: Blood fell significantly below tumors in its top-250-clone fraction (p = 0.039).

Sequences were obtained from liver tumor tissue from sampling region 4. This sample's subset: tumor region T4, right-lateral pole. The receptor's source is a woman aged 30 to 39 with primary liver carcinoma and hepatitis B virus infection. This chain joins TRBV11-2 and TRBJ2-5; 10 bases are a match to TRBD2. CDR3 in amino acids: CASNLGLAIQETQYF. As DNA, the CDR3 is TGTGCCAGCAACTTGGGACTAGCGATCCAAGAGACCCAGTACTTC.